This T cell receptor beta chain was recovered during a study of blood T cell repertoires in COVID-19. Clinical histories supplied by participants themselves formed the basis of cohort assignment. Study processing details: Reference gene primer amplification gave estimated nucleated cell counts. Generated by immunoSEQ multiplex PCR, the TCRdb table keeps only in-frame clones and is missing some. That table is the source of V, J and clone size, and D and trimming were worked out from the DNA. The data hold approximately 400,000 clones, with about nine tenths observed a single time. Germline CDR1 reads SGHVS; CDR2 reads FQNEAQ. V trimming: 5 bases; J trimming: 3 bases; junction bases outside the gene matches: 4. The CDR3 consists of 15 residues.

This chain uses TRBV7-8 with TRBJ1-6, with 7 bases fitting TRBD1. The TCR originated in a woman between 35 and 50 years old who had been exposed to COVID-19. Specimen: PBMCs or T cells enriched from blood (not recorded which). The CDR3, as DNA: TGTGCCAGCAGCCAACGGGACAGCTATAATTCACCCCTCCACTTT. It encodes CASSQRDSYNSPLHF.